This TCR beta chain derives from a study of T cell repertoires in cytomegalovirus infection. In the study overall: Both CMV infection and a matching HLA type were indicated by public TCR beta signatures. General study findings and limits: The ex vivo response was dominated by HLA-C-restricted CMV-specific TCR beta clonotypes.

TCRdb redid the calling of the reads with MiXCR, one entry per CDR3 protein. The repertoire holds 740,000 or so distinct CDR3 sequences, about 40% seen once, with around 2.6% in the top ten. On this clonotype: What it binds is not known.

Germline V CDR1 and CDR2: MNHNY, SVGAGI (reference sequence). V was clipped by 0 bases and J by 5 bases, with 13 bases between them. CDR3 length: 15 amino acids. The TCR sequence derives from a human donor in good health (CMV status not recorded). Some clones in this sample may be carry-over from other donors' samples. The V gene is TRBV6-6, the J gene TRBJ1-1; perhaps TRBD1 as D (5 bases). Sequenced: PBMCs. Here the CDR3 reads CASSYSFQGETEAFF. The CDR3 bases are TGTGCCAGCAGTTACTCGTTTCAGGGTGAGACTGAAGCTTTCTTT.